The source of this TCR beta chain is a study of T cells and copy number aberrations in small-cell lung cancer. Measured with immunoSEQ multiplex PCR; TCRdb has only the in-frame clones, and not every one. The sample consists of about 900 clones, around 94% of them appearing once. V lost 10 bases and J lost 7, with 13 bases in between. The CDR3 loop spans 11 amino acids. From germline, CDR1 is LNHDA and CDR2 SQIVND (reference sequence). This clonotype was sampled from a woman between 45 and 65 years old with small cell lung cancer. What was sequenced was tumor tissue. This rearrangement joins TRBV19 to TRBJ1-1; D is unresolved. The CDR3 sequence is CATTTGIEAFF. CDR3 DNA sequence: TGTGCCACGACTACGGGGATTGAAGCTTTCTTT.